This is a list of T cell receptor beta chains from one sample in a study of shared clonotypes between healthy human individuals. Sequenced by immunoSEQ multiplex PCR; TCRdb stores in-frame clones only, minus some. The repertoire holds about 2.1 million clones, with 90% to 95% as singletons. Material: naive CD8+ T cells from PBMCs. The receptors here all came from a man aged 18 to 29 in good health. Some clones in this sample may be carry-over from other donors' samples. Each CDR3 is given with its conserved first and last residue. Size values are once, few and many counts, or a class for expanded clones, and some rows have none.

length: 18; size: NA; J: TRBJ2-4; V: TRBV4-2; CDR3: CASSQEGPEKSNKNIQYF
length: 11; size: NA; J: TRBJ1-1; V: TRBV6-1; CDR3: CGLNRGTEAFF
length: 15; size: NA; J: TRBJ2-3; V: TRBV25-1; CDR3: CASTPNLAGTDTQYF
length: 12; size: NA; J: TRBJ1-5; V: TRBV7-9; CDR3: CASSSERGPQHF
length: 14; size: NA; J: TRBJ2-7; V: TRBV19; CDR3: CASSIAGPAYEQYF
length: 15; size: NA; J: TRBJ2-1; V: TRBV7-9; CDR3: CASRGPGLADFEQFF
length: 17; size: NA; J: TRBJ2-4; V: TRBV10-3; CDR3: CAISAAVGPGAKNIQYF
length: 16; size: NA; J: TRBJ2-3; V: TRBV13; CDR3: CASSLDPSGRTDTQYF
length: 10; size: once; J: TRBJ2-1; V: TRBV10-3; CDR3: CAISEGQQFF
length: 12; size: NA; J: TRBJ2-1; V: TRBV5-4; CDR3: CASSLVPNEQFF
length: 18; size: NA; J: TRBJ2-7; V: TRBV2; CDR3: CASSDLIDIDRGPGEQYF
length: 15; size: few; J: TRBJ1-4; V: TRBV5-6; CDR3: CASSLGAATNEKLFF
length: 12; size: NA; J: TRBJ2-7; V: TRBV7-8; CDR3: CASSPRGHEQYF
length: 16; size: NA; J: TRBJ2-4; V: TRBV19; CDR3: CASSILLQGEEDIQYF
length: 13; size: once; J: TRBJ1-1; V: TRBV6-1; CDR3: CATLTVGITEAFF
length: 15; size: NA; J: TRBJ2-7; V: TRBV9; CDR3: CASSVAGTPTYEQYF
length: 15; size: few; J: TRBJ1-1; V: TRBV9; CDR3: CASSSTGAGDTEAFF
length: 15; size: once; J: TRBJ2-5; V: TRBV4-3; CDR3: CASSQGTGGAETQYF
length: 19; size: NA; J: TRBJ2-7; V: TRBV14; CDR3: CASSQRPGLAGPYSYEQYF
length: 17; size: NA; J: TRBJ2-4; V: TRBV4-3; CDR3: CASSQDLDREVGNIQYF
length: 16; size: NA; J: TRBJ2-1; V: TRBV28; CDR3: CASSLGVARAYNEQFF
length: 15; size: NA; J: TRBJ2-1; V: TRBV10-3; CDR3: CAISEGQGNYNEQFF
length: 13; size: NA; J: TRBJ2-7; V: TRBV19; CDR3: CATSGLAYYEQYF
length: 11; size: NA; J: TRBJ2-5; V: TRBV28; CDR3: CASSFRETQYF
length: 20; size: NA; J: TRBJ2-7; V: TRBV28; CDR3: CASSAPPTSGRPRGLYEQYF
length: 17; size: NA; J: TRBJ2-7; V: TRBV27; CDR3: CASSQRTTGGEIYEQYF